A single sample is the source of the 28 T cell receptor beta chains below, sequenced in a study of T-cell reconstitution after alpha-beta-depleted transplantation in children. Preparation of the TCRbeta library used unique molecular identifiers. TCRdb re-called the PCR reads with MiXCR, one entry per CDR3 protein. The profile shows 250,000 or so distinct CDR3 sequences, 20% to 30% of them singletons. Here the sequenced sample was PBMCs, mostly from graft donor cells, taken 360 days after TCRalphabeta/CD19-depleted stem cell transplant. Every receptor here comes from a female patient aged 2 to 10 who had a stem cell transplant for congenital amegakaryocytic thrombocytopenia, so the T cells may come from the graft donor.

The genes are TRBV3-1 and TRBJ2-1, with D unresolved. Germline values: CDR1 LGHDT, CDR2 YNNKEL (reference sequence). CDR3 size: 17 residues. V gave up 0 bases and J gave up 0 bases, with 12 bases separating them. The CDR3: CASSQELVMSSYNEQFF. The CDR3 DNA reads TGTGCCAGCAGCCAAGAGCTAGTGATGAGCTCCTACAATGAGCAGTTCTTC.

The genes are TRBV28 and TRBJ1-5; perhaps TRBD1 as D (6 bases). V was cut by 2 bases and J by 7 bases, with 24 bases left in between. CDR1 and CDR2 (germline): MDHEN, SYDVKM. CDR3 length: 18 residues. The CDR3 sequence is CASSLQQLKTGTEQPQHF. The CDR3 bases are TGTGCCAGCAGTTTACAACAGCTCAAGACAGGCACGGAGCAGCCCCAGCATTTT.

V usage is TRBV23-1 and J usage is TRBJ2-7; D tentatively reads TRBD1 or TRBD2 (5 bases each). TRBV23-1 is labeled an ORF, and its function is uncertain. The CDR3 consists of 14 residues. Trimming took 3 bases from V and 3 from J, leaving 12 bases between them. The CDR3: CASSHGTGIYEQYF. The CDR3 region has the DNA TGCGCCAGCAGTCACGGGACCGGAATCTACGAGCAGTACTTC.

Worth noting for this clonotype: In this CDR3 the conserved last residue, phenylalanine or tryptophan, is missing, so a read error is likely. This chain connects TRBV12-3 or TRBV12-4 to TRBJ1-2; no definite D call. The CDR3 covers 15 residues. V lost 6 bases, J lost 8 bases, and 22 bases lay in between. The CDR3 sequence: CASSTAEGGPLGYTY. The CDR3 region has the DNA TGTGCCAGCAGCACCGCAGAGGGTGGCCCCTTGGGCTACACCTAC.

This chain connects TRBV7-9 to TRBJ2-3; a weak D match, TRBD2 (5 bases). Trimming stripped 10 bases from V and 2 bases from J, with 10 bases between. This CDR3 has 12 residues. The germline V gene encodes CDR1 SEHNR and CDR2 FQNEAQ (reference sequence). CDR3 residues: CATSGFTDTQYF. DNA for the CDR3: TGTGCCACTTCGGGGTTCACAGATACGCAGTATTTT. The whole variable domain, filled in from reference TRBV7-9 and TRBJ2-3, reads DTGVSQNPRHKITKRGQNVTFRCDPISEHNRLYWYRQTLGQGPEFLTYFQNEAQLEKSRLLSDRFSAERPKGSFSTLEIQRTEQGDSAMYLCATSGFTDTQYFGPGTRLTVL.

The CDR3 sequence is CAWSFKNTEAFF. The DNA of the CDR3 is TGTGCCTGGAGTTTCAAGAACACTGAAGCTTTCTTT. This chain uses TRBV30 with TRBJ1-1; D unclear. CDR3 length: 12 residues. Germline CDR1 and CDR2: GTSNPN and SVGIG (reference sequence). V gave up 2 bases and J gave up 1 base, with 5 bases separating them.

This clonotype was seen many times. This chain uses TRBV12-3 or TRBV12-4 with TRBJ1-2; 8 positions match TRBD1. This CDR3 is built from 12 residues. V shed 5 bases, J shed 5 bases, and the junction held 1 base outside the gene matches. The CDR3 region has the DNA TGTGCCAGCAGTAGACAGGGGTATGGCTACACCTTC. Translating it yields CASSRQGYGYTF.

This clonotype has just a few counts. The chain joins TRBV5-8 to TRBJ2-1; D is unclear. The CDR3 runs to 13 residues. CDR1 is SGHTS and CDR2 is YDEGEE in the germline V gene. V dropped 1 base and J dropped 4 bases, with 6 bases sitting between them. The CDR3 bases are TGTGCCAGCAGCTTGACCCTTTACAATGAGCAGTTCTTC. It translates to CASSLTLYNEQFF. Variable domain in full (rest from reference TRBV5-8 and TRBJ2-1): EAGVTQSPTHLIKTRGQQATLRCSPISGHTSVYWYQQALGLGLQFLLWYDEGEERNRGNFPPRFSGRQFPNYSSELNVNALELEDSALYLCASSLTLYNEQFFGPGTRLTVL.

This sequence joins TRBV27 and TRBJ2-2; D might be TRBD1 or TRBD2, each matching 6 bases. CDR1 is MNHEY, CDR2 SMNVEV, per germline (reference sequence). V was clipped by 8 bases and J by 1 base, with 17 bases between them. This CDR3 is built from 16 residues. The DNA of the CDR3 is TGTGCCAGCCCCCATCTGGGGGGCAGGAACACCGGGGAGCTGTTTTTT. It encodes CASPHLGGRNTGELFF.

The genes are TRBV4-1 and TRBJ2-7, with unresolved D. The CDR3 loop spans 14 amino acids. V was clipped by 1 base and J by 6 bases, with 13 bases between them. CDR1 MGHRA and CDR2 YSYEKL come from the germline V gene. CDR3 residues: CASSQAGSLREQYF. DNA for the CDR3: TGCGCCAGCAGCCAAGCGGGCAGTTTACGCGAGCAGTACTTC.

This clonotype turned up a few times. This chain connects TRBV4-1 to TRBJ2-3; D not certain. Germline V gene data show CDR1 as MGHRA and CDR2 as YSYEKL. The germline V and J ends were trimmed by 3 bases and 5 bases, with 15 bases remaining between them. CDR3 size: 15 residues. This chain's CDR3 is CASSQALAALDTQYF. DNA of the CDR3: TGCGCCAGCAGCCAGGCCCTCGCTGCCTTAGATACGCAGTATTTT.

This clonotype was seen more than once but under ten times. The chain links TRBV4-1 to TRBJ1-1, with D perhaps matching TRBD1 (5 bases). The germline V gene encodes CDR1 MGHRA and CDR2 YSYEKL. V shed 2 bases and J shed 1 base, with 11 bases lying between them. The CDR3 contains 15 residues. CDR3 bases: TGCGCCAGCAGCCAAATCGGACACAAGAACACTGAAGCTTTCTTT. Protein: CASSQIGHKNTEAFF.

This clonotype has more than one count but fewer than ten. The J gene is TRBJ2-6, the V gene TRBV28; D is ambiguous. V lost 3 bases and J lost 0, with 9 bases in between. The CDR3 has 16 residues. CDR1 MDHEN and CDR2 SYDVKM come from the germline V gene. CDR3 sequence: CASSFPGLSGANVLTF. CDR3 nucleotides: TGTGCCAGCAGTTTCCCGGGCCTCTCTGGGGCCAACGTCCTGACTTTC.

This clonotype has only a few counts. The chain uses TRBV20-1 and TRBJ1-4; D is perhaps TRBD1 (5 bases). The CDR3 runs 13 residues. Trimming left V 7 bases short and J 0 bases short, with 9 bases between. Germline lookup yields CDR1 DFQATT and CDR2 SNEGSKA (reference sequence). The CDR3 nucleotides are TGCAGTGTCAGGGCGGCAACTAATGAAAAACTGTTTTTT. Protein product: CSVRAATNEKLFF.

The chain carries TRBV2 and TRBJ2-1; D is possibly TRBD2 (6 bases). Per the germline V gene, CDR1 is SNHLY and CDR2 is FYNNEI. This CDR3 has 16 amino acids. Trimming pared 8 bases from V and 9 bases from J, leaving 26 bases between. The CDR3 region is CASGGRLGAGSGEQFF. The CDR3 coding sequence is TGTGCCAGCGGGGGGAGACTCGGGGCCGGGTCCGGTGAGCAGTTCTTC.

This clonotype was seen a few times. V usage is TRBV3-1 and J usage is TRBJ2-3, with D tentatively TRBD2 (5 bases). This CDR3 is built from 13 residues. Looked up from germline, CDR1 is LGHDT and CDR2 is YNNKEL (reference sequence). V lost 0 bases, J lost 12 bases, and 13 bases lay in between. CDR3 in amino acids: CASSQDTIGNQYF. CDR3 nucleotides: TGTGCCAGCAGCCAAGATACTATCGGGAACCAGTATTTT.

In its sample, this clonotype was seen many times. The V gene is TRBV6-1, the J gene TRBJ1-6; unclear D gene. Germline lookup yields CDR1 MNHNS and CDR2 SASEGT. The V end was cut by 1 base, the J end by 10 bases, with 11 bases between. The CDR3 runs 14 residues. CDR3 residues: CASSEGGFRSPLHF. CDR3 DNA sequence: TGTGCCAGCAGTGAAGGAGGGTTTCGGTCACCCCTCCACTTT.

The sample holds one count of this clonotype. Here the CDR3 reads CASSGRGGPYEQYF. As DNA, the CDR3 is TGTGCCAGCAGCGGGAGGGGGGGGCCCTACGAGCAGTACTTC. This chain connects TRBV13 to TRBJ2-7; tentative D call: TRBD2 (7 bases). CDR1 and CDR2 (germline): PRHDT, FYEKMQ (reference sequence). The CDR3 length is 14 residues. V was shortened by 5 bases and J by 2 bases, with 13 bases between the two germline ends. The full variable domain, completed using reference TRBV13 and TRBJ2-7, is AAGVIQSPRHLIKEKRETATLKCYPIPRHDTVYWYQQGPGQDPQFLISFYEKMQSDKGSIPDRFSAQQFSDYHSELNMSSLELGDSALYFCASSGRGGPYEQYFGPGTRLTVT.

The chain employs TRBV7-2 and TRBJ2-7; 7 nucleotides line up with TRBD2. The CDR3 is 12 amino acids. V was clipped by 0 bases and J by 13 bases; unmatched bases: 6. The V gene's germline CDR1 is SGHTA and CDR2 FQGNSA. In nucleotides, the CDR3 is TGTGCCAGCAGCTTAGCGGGAAAGACTAGCTACTTC. Amino acids: CASSLAGKTSYF.

This chain connects TRBV13 to TRBJ2-2, with D maybe TRBD1 (6 bases). Trimming shortened V by 5 bases and J by 1 base, and 11 bases separated the two germline ends. CDR3 length: 15 amino acids. Germline V CDR1 and CDR2: PRHDT, FYEKMQ (reference sequence). CDR3 sequence reads: CASSPWTVNTGELFF. The CDR3, as DNA: TGTGCCAGCAGCCCATGGACAGTGAACACCGGGGAGCTGTTTTTT.

The V and J genes are TRBV27 and TRBJ1-6; D is unclear. V dropped 8 bases and J dropped 9 bases, with 20 bases sitting between them. Germline CDR1 reads MNHEY; CDR2 reads SMNVEV (reference sequence). The CDR3 totals 15 residues. CDR3 region: CASGLHGRTSSPLHF. CDR3 sequence (DNA): TGTGCCAGCGGACTCCACGGGCGTACCAGTTCACCCCTCCACTTT.

The chain recombines TRBV15 with TRBJ2-5; possibly TRBD2 for D (6 bases). CDR1 is LNHNV and CDR2 is YYDKDF in the germline V gene (reference sequence). V lost 5 bases to trimming and J lost 10 bases, with 20 bases between them. The CDR3 is made up of 14 amino acids. CDR3 region: CATSPERAFWDQYF. The CDR3 DNA reads as TGTGCCACCAGCCCGGAGCGGGCCTTTTGGGACCAGTACTTC.

This chain uses TRBV6-9 with TRBJ2-7; D may correspond to TRBD1 or TRBD2 (5 bases each). With 4 bases removed from V and 5 bases from J, the gap between germline ends came to 15 bases. CDR1 is MNHGY and CDR2 is SVAAGI in the germline V gene. CDR3 size: 14 residues. Written as DNA, the CDR3 is TGTGCCAGCAGTTTTTCAGTCGGGACCGACGAGCAGTACTTC. Protein: CASSFSVGTDEQYF.

The sample holds a few counts of this clonotype. V gene TRBV19 combines with J gene TRBJ2-2; TRBD1 is a possible D gene (6 bases). Trimming stripped 6 bases from V and 7 bases from J, with 15 bases between. This CDR3 is built from 14 residues. Germline CDR1 is LNHDA and CDR2 is SQIVND (reference sequence). CDR3 sequence: CASRSRGPFGELFF. Written as DNA, the CDR3 is TGTGCCAGTAGGAGCAGGGGACCCTTCGGGGAGCTGTTTTTT.

This clonotype showed up just once. The CDR3 region is CASSQDDTGTYNEQFF. The DNA of the CDR3 is TGTGCCAGCAGCCAAGATGACACGGGAACCTACAATGAGCAGTTCTTC. The chain employs TRBV4-2 and TRBJ2-1; tentatively, D is TRBD2 (5 bases). Germline CDR1 reads LGHNA; CDR2 reads YNFKEQ. The CDR3 extends over 16 amino acids. Trimming pared 0 bases from V and 2 bases from J, leaving 11 bases between.

The V call is TRBV19, the J call TRBJ1-5; maybe TRBD1 (6 bases). The CDR3 has 15 residues. The V end was cut by 3 bases, the J end by 6 bases, with 15 bases between. Germline values: CDR1 LNHDA, CDR2 SQIVND (reference sequence). CDR3 sequence reads: CASSMSRGRGQPQHF. In nucleotides, the CDR3 is TGTGCCAGTAGTATGAGCAGGGGACGGGGTCAGCCCCAGCATTTT.

This clonotype was detected ten times or more. V gene TRBV19 combines with J gene TRBJ2-3; maybe TRBD2 (6 bases). Trimming took 3 bases from V and 2 from J, leaving 9 bases between them. Germline V gene data show CDR1 as LNHDA and CDR2 as SQIVND (reference sequence). CDR3 length: 14 amino acids. This CDR3 reads CASSMGLITDTQYF. Here the CDR3 DNA reads TGTGCCAGTAGTATGGGACTGATCACAGATACGCAGTATTTT.

This clonotype occurred a few times. This chain connects TRBV4-1 to TRBJ1-5; maybe TRBD1 (5 bases). V was shortened by 6 bases and J by 6 bases, with 18 bases between the two germline ends. This CDR3 has 15 amino acids. Germline V gives CDR1 MGHRA, CDR2 YSYEKL. CDR3 sequence (DNA): TGCGCCAGCAGTTACGACTCCCGCGGGGGTCAGCCCCAGCATTTT. Protein product: CASSYDSRGGQPQHF.